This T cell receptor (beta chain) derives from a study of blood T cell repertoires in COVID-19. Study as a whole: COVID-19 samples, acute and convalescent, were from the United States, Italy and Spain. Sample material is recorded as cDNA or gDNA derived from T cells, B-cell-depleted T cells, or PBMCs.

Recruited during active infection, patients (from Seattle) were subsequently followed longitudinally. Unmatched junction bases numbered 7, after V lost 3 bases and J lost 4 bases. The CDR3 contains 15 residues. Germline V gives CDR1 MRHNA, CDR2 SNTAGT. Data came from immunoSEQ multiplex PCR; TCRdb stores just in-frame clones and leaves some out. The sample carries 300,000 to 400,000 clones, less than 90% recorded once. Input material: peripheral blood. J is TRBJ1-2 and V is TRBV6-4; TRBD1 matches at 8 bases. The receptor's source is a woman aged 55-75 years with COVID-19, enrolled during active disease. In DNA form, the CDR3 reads TGTGCCAGCAGTGAGTACGCAGGGGGCGGCTATGGCTACACCTTC. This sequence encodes CASSEYAGGGYGYTF.